These 28 T cell receptor beta chains share one sample of origin, sequenced in a study of blood T cell repertoires in COVID-19 (TCRdb year 2020). Library method: the immunoSEQ multiplex PCR assay. This is the immuneACCESS table as TCRdb keeps it, with only in-frame sequences that have V and J called. A part of the clones is gone; compared with another copy, unresolved V genes explain less than half, and the rest is unexplained. The sample yields 45,000 to 60,000 clones; 85% to 95% were counted once. The leading ten clones occupy around 3.1% of the sample. Sequenced sample: peripheral blood. The receptors originated from a man aged 45 to 65 with acute or convalescent COVID-19.

The chain recombines TRBV12-3 or TRBV12-4 with TRBJ1-6, with D possibly matching TRBD1 (6 bases). V lost 6 bases to trimming and J lost 7 bases, with 10 bases between them. This CDR3 has 13 amino acids. This chain's CDR3 is CASRPDRNSPLHF. CDR3 nucleotide sequence: TGTGCCAGCAGGCCCGACAGGAATTCACCCCTCCACTTT.

This chain connects TRBV23-1 to TRBJ1-5; 9 bases are shared with TRBD1. TRBV23-1 counts as an open reading frame of uncertain function. J was trimmed by 7 bases and V by 6 bases; bases with no gene match: 13. This CDR3 is 16 amino acids long. The CDR3 sequence is CASRHSGTGRGQPQHF. The CDR3 nucleotides read TGCGCCAGCAGACATAGTGGGACAGGGAGAGGGCAGCCCCAGCATTTT.

The chain links TRBV5-1 to TRBJ2-7, with D perhaps matching TRBD1 (5 bases). The CDR3 loop spans 18 amino acids. Germline V gene data show CDR1 as SGHRS and CDR2 as YFSETQ. V was clipped by 0 bases and J by 6 bases, with 25 bases between them. Written as DNA, the CDR3 is TGCGCCAGCAGCTTGGATAGGCAGGGTCGAATCCCTCCTTCCGAGCAGTACTTC. Amino acid sequence: CASSLDRQGRIPPSEQYF.

The J gene is TRBJ1-3, the V gene TRBV5-1; D unclear. The CDR3 is 16 amino acids. V dropped 0 bases and J dropped 4 bases, with 14 bases sitting between them. From germline, CDR1 is SGHRS and CDR2 YFSETQ. The CDR3 DNA is TGCGCCAGCAGCTTGGTAGCCCCGGGGTCCGGAAACACCATATATTTT. Amino acids: CASSLVAPGSGNTIYF.

The chain combines TRBV28 with TRBJ1-1; TRBD1 might be the D (6 bases). The CDR3 is made up of 14 amino acids. Looked up from germline, CDR1 is MDHEN and CDR2 is SYDVKM. Trimming removed 7 bases from V and 4 bases from J, with 16 bases in between. This CDR3 is CASTEGGALTEAFF. The CDR3 coding sequence is TGTGCCAGCACCGAGGGGGGGGCGCTCACTGAAGCTTTCTTT.

This chain joins TRBV30 and TRBJ2-5; TRBD1 agrees at 10 bases. Germline CDR1 GTSNPN, CDR2 SVGIG (reference sequence). This CDR3 comprises 15 residues. The trim removed 1 base at V and 4 bases at J, leaving 6 bases unmatched. The CDR3, as DNA: TGTGCCTGGAGTGAACAGACAGGGGGCGCAGAGACCCAGTACTTC. Residues: CAWSEQTGGAETQYF.

This chain links TRBV7-9 with TRBJ1-1; D is possibly TRBD1 (6 bases). The CDR3 spans 14 residues. V gave up 5 bases and J gave up 3 bases, with 13 bases separating them. Germline assignment: CDR1 SEHNR and CDR2 FQNEAQ (reference sequence). This CDR3 reads CASSQQGGYTEAFF. In nucleotides, the CDR3 is TGTGCCAGCAGCCAACAGGGAGGGTACACTGAAGCTTTCTTT.

The DNA of the CDR3 is TGTGCCAGCAGCTTAAGGGCCTTCGGGGGTCAGGCTGAAGCTTTCTTT. Translated: CASSLRAFGGQAEAFF. V usage is TRBV7-2 and J usage is TRBJ1-1; tentatively, D is TRBD1 (5 bases). V was cut by 2 bases and J by 6 bases, with 19 bases left in between. This CDR3 comprises 16 residues. Germline loops: CDR1 SGHTA, CDR2 FQGNSA.

This clone has just one count. This chain connects TRBV24-1 to TRBJ2-5; 14 bases fit TRBD2. V lost 4 bases, J lost 5 bases, and 2 bases stayed unmatched. The CDR3 has 15 amino acids. In germline, CDR1 is KGHDR, CDR2 SFDVKD. CDR3 protein: CATSDRLAGGETQYF. DNA of the CDR3: TGTGCCACCAGTGACCGACTAGCGGGGGGGGAGACCCAGTACTTC.

The rearrangement joins TRBV6-2 or TRBV6-3 to TRBJ2-3, with a tentative D call TRBD2 (5 bases). Germline V gene data show CDR1 as MNHEY and CDR2 as SVGEGT. The V gene lost 0 bases and the J gene lost 2 bases, with 18 bases spanning the gap. The CDR3 runs to 18 residues. The chain's CDR3 is CASSYSFGETLNTDTQYF. DNA of the CDR3: TGTGCCAGCAGTTACTCGTTCGGGGAAACACTAAACACAGATACGCAGTATTTT.

J is TRBJ2-3 and V is TRBV3-1 (or the pseudogene TRBV3-2); D may be TRBD2 (5 bases). The CDR3 loop spans 16 amino acids. Germline loops: CDR1 LGHDT, CDR2 YNNKEL (reference sequence). V lost 0 bases and J 4 bases, leaving 14 bases between the germline ends. CDR3 sequence: CASSQDRGSRADTQYF. CDR3 bases: TGTGCCAGCAGCCAAGATCGGGGATCTAGGGCAGATACGCAGTATTTT.

This clone was observed once. V is TRBV28 and J is TRBJ1-1; D may be TRBD1 (5 bases). The CDR3 is made up of 12 amino acids. V shed 5 bases and J shed 8 bases, with 12 bases lying between them. Germline CDR1 MDHEN, CDR2 SYDVKM. The CDR3 region is CASSLRQIEAFF. The CDR3 nucleotides read TGTGCCAGCAGTCTAAGACAGATAGAAGCTTTCTTT.

The rearrangement links TRBV2 to TRBJ1-6; 8 positions match TRBD1. Losses at the gene ends were 6 bases for V and 11 bases for J; bases not matched to a gene: 6. The CDR3 extends over 13 amino acids. CDR1 and CDR2 (germline): SNHLY, FYNNEI. CDR3 amino acids: CASRGQVPAPLHF. The CDR3 nucleotides read TGTGCCAGCAGGGGACAGGTACCCGCACCCCTCCACTTT.

V usage is TRBV9 and J usage is TRBJ1-6; 9 positions match TRBD1. The V segment lost 2 bases and the J segment 5 bases; nucleotides outside the gene matches: 11. This CDR3 comprises 18 residues. Germline-derived CDR1 and CDR2 are SGDLS and YYNGEE. The DNA for the CDR3 is TGTGCCAGCAGCGTGGACTCCGGGACAGGGAGCAATAATTCACCCCTCCACTTT. It is translated as CASSVDSGTGSNNSPLHF.

V and J are TRBV7-9 and TRBJ1-3; D gene ambiguous. Trimming removed 3 bases at V and 2 bases at J, with 5 bases between. The germline gives CDR1 SEHNR, CDR2 FQNEAQ (reference sequence). This CDR3 has 13 residues. The CDR3 region is CASSFNAGNTIYF. CDR3 DNA sequence: TGTGCCAGCAGCTTCAATGCTGGAAACACCATATATTTT.

The chain has TRBV2 and TRBJ2-1; D gene unclear. The CDR3 is 13 amino acids. Germline lookup yields CDR1 SNHLY and CDR2 FYNNEI. V lost 1 base to trimming and J lost 10 bases, with 11 bases between them. The CDR3 loop reads CASSEGQTGEQFF. Written as DNA, the CDR3 is TGTGCCAGCAGTGAAGGGCAGACTGGCGAGCAGTTCTTC. The complete variable domain, with remaining parts taken from reference TRBV2 and TRBJ2-1, reads EPEVTQTPSHQVTQMGQEVILRCVPISNHLYFYWYRQILGQKVEFLVSFYNNEISEKSEIFDDQFSVERPDGSNFTLKIRSTKLEDSAMYFCASSEGQTGEQFFGPGTRLTVL.

V usage is TRBV7-3 and J usage is TRBJ2-6; 7 bases are shared with TRBD1. This CDR3 region has 19 residues. Trimming at V came to 2 bases and at J to 2 bases, leaving 12 bases not matched to a gene. The germline CDR1 and CDR2 sequences are SGHTA and FQGTGA. The CDR3 DNA follows: TGTGCCAGCAGCTTAGAGGGGTACTTAGGGGGCACTGGGGCCAACGTCCTGACTTTC. It is translated as CASSLEGYLGGTGANVLTF.

This chain links TRBV6-6 with TRBJ1-1, with D possibly being TRBD1 (5 bases). V lost 2 bases and J 6 bases, leaving 16 bases between the germline ends. The CDR3 runs to 15 residues. In germline, CDR1 is MNHNY, CDR2 SVGAGI (reference sequence). The CDR3, as DNA: TGTGCCAGCAGTTACCAGGGTATTGGGGTTGCTGAAGCTTTCTTT. Translation gives CASSYQGIGVAEAFF.

V usage is TRBV14 and J usage is TRBJ2-3, with 11 positions matching TRBD1. The V and J ends lost 0 bases and 0 bases, in that order; junction bases with no gene match: 5. Germline CDR1 and CDR2: SGHDN and FVKESK. The CDR3 has 18 amino acids. The DNA for the CDR3 is TGTGCCAGCAGCCAAGATAGATGGGACAGGGGGAGCACAGATACGCAGTATTTT. As protein: CASSQDRWDRGSTDTQYF. Variable domain in full (rest from reference TRBV14 and TRBJ2-3): EAGVTQFPSHSVIEKGQTVTLRCDPISGHDNLYWYRRVMGKEIKFLLHFVKESKQDESGMPNNRFLAERTGGTYSTLKVQPAELEDSGVYFCASSQDRWDRGSTDTQYFGPGTRLTVL.

The chain links TRBV4-1 to TRBJ1-4, with TRBD1 as a possible D gene (5 bases). CDR3 size: 17 residues. Germline V gene lookup returns CDR1 MGHRA and CDR2 YSYEKL. Trimming shortened V by 5 bases and J by 0 bases, and 16 bases separated the two germline ends. The CDR3 sequence: CASSTPTDPATNEKLFF. The CDR3 DNA reads TGCGCCAGCAGCACCCCGACAGACCCTGCAACTAATGAAAAACTGTTTTTT.

The chain employs TRBV3-1 (or the pseudogene TRBV3-2) and TRBJ1-1; D is unresolved. Deletions cut 4 bases from V and 5 bases from J, with 8 bases between. The CDR3 consists of 12 residues. Germline V gene sequence: CDR1 LGHDT, CDR2 YNNKEL (reference sequence). CDR3 in DNA: TGTGCCAGCAGCCTTTCGGGTACTGAAGCTTTCTTT. It yields the protein CASSLSGTEAFF.

The rearrangement joins TRBV18 to TRBJ2-7; 9 bases line up with TRBD1. Trimming removed 0 bases from V and 5 bases from J; junction bases left unmatched: 5. CDR1 KGHSH and CDR2 LQKENI come from the germline V gene. This CDR3 has 15 amino acids. The CDR3 is CASSPPTGGQDEQYF. The CDR3 nucleotides read TGTGCCAGCTCACCACCTACAGGGGGCCAGGACGAGCAGTACTTC.

The J gene is TRBJ2-1, the V gene TRBV4-2, with TRBD1 matching over 8 bases. The CDR3 sequence is 15 residues long. Germline assignment: CDR1 LGHNA and CDR2 YNFKEQ. V lost 1 base to trimming and J lost 7 bases; unmatched junction nucleotides: 6. CDR3 sequence: CASSQGRTGRNEQFF. CDR3 DNA sequence: TGTGCCAGCAGCCAAGGGAGGACAGGGAGGAATGAGCAGTTCTTC.

J is TRBJ1-1 and V is TRBV6-5; D is uncertain. Trimming cost V 5 bases and J 0 bases, with 13 bases left between them. The CDR3 covers 15 residues. In germline, CDR1 is MNHEY, CDR2 SVGAGI. As DNA, the CDR3 is TGTGCCAGCAGTCTTCACGACACACTGAACACTGAAGCTTTCTTT. Translating it yields CASSLHDTLNTEAFF.

The J gene is TRBJ2-1, the V gene TRBV19; TRBD2 matches at 8 bases. The germline V gene has CDR1 LNHDA and CDR2 SQIVND (reference sequence). The CDR3 loop spans 16 amino acids. V lost 4 bases to trimming and J lost 4 bases; unmatched junction nucleotides: 9. In DNA, the CDR3 is TGTGCCAGTAGTACCCTGCTAGCGGGTTCATACAATGAGCAGTTCTTC. Its protein product is CASSTLLAGSYNEQFF. The whole variable domain, filled in from reference TRBV19 and TRBJ2-1, reads DGGITQSPKYLFRKEGQNVTLSCEQNLNHDAMYWYRQDPGQGLRLIYYSQIVNDFQKGDIAEGYSVSREKKESFPLTVTSAQKNPTAFYLCASSTLLAGSYNEQFFGPGTRLTVL.

V gene TRBV5-1 combines with J gene TRBJ2-3, with 9 bases matching TRBD2. Germline V lookup: CDR1 SGHRS, CDR2 YFSETQ. The CDR3 length is 17 residues. V lost 0 bases to trimming and J lost 4 bases; unmatched junction nucleotides: 9. Here the CDR3 DNA reads TGCGCCAGCAGCTTGGTAGGTAGCGGGGGCCACCCAGATACGCAGTATTTT. Protein product: CASSLVGSGGHPDTQYF.

This CDR3 is CASSPRTGGTGNTIYF. CDR3 DNA: TGTGCCAGCAGCCCCAGGACAGGGGGCACTGGAAACACCATATATTTT. V is TRBV9 and J is TRBJ1-3; TRBD1 aligns across 11 bases. CDR1 and CDR2 from the germline V gene are SGDLS and YYNGEE. CDR3 size: 16 residues. Trimming at V came to 4 bases and at J to 2 bases, leaving 5 bases not matched to a gene. The full variable domain, completed using reference TRBV9 and TRBJ1-3, is DSGVTQTPKHLITATGQRVTLRCSPRSGDLSVYWYQQSLDQGLQFLIQYYNGEERAKGNILERFSAQQFPDLHSELNLSSLELGDSALYFCASSPRTGGTGNTIYFGEGSWLTVV.

The gene calls are TRBV7-2 and TRBJ1-5; 7 bases line up with TRBD1. Germline CDR1 SGHTA, CDR2 FQGNSA. V shed 4 bases and J 4 bases; nucleotides not matched to a gene: 7. The CDR3 is 15 amino acids. In DNA, the CDR3 is TGTGCCAGCAGCTCGTCGACAGGGCGGAATCAGCCCCAGCATTTT. It is translated as CASSSSTGRNQPQHF.